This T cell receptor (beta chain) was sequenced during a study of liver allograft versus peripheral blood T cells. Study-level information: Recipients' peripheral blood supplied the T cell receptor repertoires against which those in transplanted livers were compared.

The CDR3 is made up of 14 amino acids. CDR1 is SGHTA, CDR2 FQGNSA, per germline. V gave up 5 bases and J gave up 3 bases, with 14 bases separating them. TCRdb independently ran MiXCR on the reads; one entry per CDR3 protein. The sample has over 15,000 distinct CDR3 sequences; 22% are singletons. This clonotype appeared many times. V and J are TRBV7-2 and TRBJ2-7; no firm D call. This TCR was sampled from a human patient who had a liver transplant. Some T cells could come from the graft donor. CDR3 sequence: CASSAFGENYEQYF. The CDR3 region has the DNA TGTGCCAGCAGCGCCTTTGGGGAAAACTACGAGCAGTACTTC.